This paragraph covers one T cell receptor (beta chain) sequence. Its antigen is as yet unknown. Between the trimmed V and J ends, which lost 2 bases and 4 bases, there was a span of 8 bases. The V gene's germline CDR1 is MDHEN and CDR2 SYDVKM. The CDR3 length is 14 residues. TCRdb keeps only in-frame clones here, not all; method: immunoSEQ multiplex PCR. This sample has approximately 88,000 clones, with 80% found just once. Single viable CD3+CD4+CD8-CD45RO+ cells were sorted as the memory CD4+ T cells. The sample originates from a study of memory CD4+ T cells and cytomegalovirus serostatus. Findings and limits, study-wide: The CMV-associated TCR signature appears largely within the CD4+ memory repertoire.

The rearrangement links TRBV28 to TRBJ1-4, with D perhaps TRBD1 (5 bases). The sequenced sample consisted of memory CD4+ T cells from blood. This sequence originates from an adult in good health and CMV-seropositive. CDR3 sequence: CASSLAGVNEKLFF. The CDR3 region has the DNA TGTGCCAGCAGTTTAGCGGGGGTTAATGAAAAACTGTTTTTT.